This T cell receptor (beta chain) was observed in a study of T cell changes during pregnancy in multiple sclerosis. After removal of 1 base from V and 0 bases from J, the junction contained 8 bases not matched to a gene. This CDR3 has 18 residues. CDR1 is LGHNA, CDR2 YNFKEQ, per germline. The data were produced by immunoSEQ multiplex PCR, yet TCRdb's version contains in-frame clones alone and is incomplete. Of roughly 28,000 clones in the sample, around nine tenths were seen once. This receptor was taken from a female donor with multiple sclerosis, enrolled in a pregnancy study. V is TRBV4-2 and J is TRBJ1-4; 7 nucleotides agree with TRBD1. The sequenced sample was CD8+ T cells from peripheral blood mononuclear cells, obtained before pregnancy. CDR3 DNA sequence: TGTGCCAGCAGCCAAGGGGACAGCAATTCCCCAACTAATGAAAAACTGTTTTTT. Its protein is CASSQGDSNSPTNEKLFF.